The 26 T cell receptor beta chains presented below share a single source sample, sequenced in a study of blood T cells in healthy people across ages. PCR was performed a second time for about 6 to 11 cycles using a sample-barcoded 5' primer and a J-beta primer mix. TCRdb reanalysed the 5' RACE reads using MiXCR and keeps one entry per CDR3 protein. The sample comprises approximately 600,000 distinct CDR3 sequences, roughly 50% of which are singletons, and 35% to 40% rests with the top ten. Sequencing was carried out using blood. The source is a man aged 55 to 70 in good health.

The chain carries TRBV7-8 and TRBJ1-4, with 12 bases lining up with TRBD1. V lost 2 bases, J lost 7 bases, and 11 bases stayed unmatched. Looked up from germline, CDR1 is SGHVS and CDR2 is FQNEAQ. The CDR3 consists of 18 residues. CDR3 loop: CASSLPTGTGGASEKLFF. The CDR3, as DNA: TGTGCCAGCAGCTTACCCACCGGGACAGGGGGCGCGAGTGAAAAACTGTTTTTT.

The chain combines TRBV7-2 with TRBJ2-4; D might be TRBD1 (6 bases). The CDR3 is made up of 18 amino acids. V was shortened by 4 bases and J by 0 bases, with 19 bases between the two germline ends. CDR1 is SGHTA and CDR2 is FQGNSA in the germline V gene. CDR3 DNA sequence: TGTGCCAGCAGCTCCACCTCACAGCAGGGGTTAGCCAAAAACATTCAGTACTTC. Translation gives CASSSTSQQGLAKNIQYF.

This clonotype was recorded a few times. This chain links TRBV6-1 with TRBJ2-1, with 8 bases fitting TRBD2. The CDR3 length is 16 residues. V lost 7 bases, J lost 4 bases, and 12 bases stayed unmatched. The germline CDR1 and CDR2 sequences are MNHNS and SASEGT. CDR3 sequence: CASNQRWRGAYNEQFF. The CDR3 nucleotides read TGTGCCAGCAACCAAAGATGGCGGGGGGCGTACAATGAGCAGTTCTTC.

V is TRBV28 and J is TRBJ2-7; possibly TRBD1 or TRBD2 for D (5 bases each). The J call may be incorrect, as the DNA end agrees better with TRBJ2-5. CDR1 MDHEN and CDR2 SYDVKM come from the germline V gene. The CDR3 runs 14 residues. Written as DNA, the CDR3 is TGTGCCAGCAGTTTCGGGGCAGCGCCACAGACCCAGTACTTC. Protein product: CASSFGAAPQTQYF.

This clonotype showed up just a few times. The chain uses TRBV24-1 and TRBJ2-3, with D perhaps matching TRBD1 or TRBD2 (5 bases each). The CDR3 has 13 residues. V lost 10 bases and J 5 bases, leaving 15 bases between the germline ends. CDR1 and CDR2 (germline): KGHDR, SFDVKD. CDR3 in amino acids: CATCDSSGDTQYF. In DNA form, the CDR3 reads TGTGCCACGTGTGACAGCAGCGGAGATACGCAGTATTTT.

This sequence joins TRBV5-6 and TRBJ2-7, with D tentatively TRBD1 or TRBD2 (6 bases each). CDR3 size: 12 residues. The germline gives CDR1 SGHDT, CDR2 YYEEEE. With 4 bases removed from V and 3 bases from J, the gap between germline ends came to 8 bases. For the CDR3, the DNA is TGTGCCAGCAGCGCGGGACACTACGAGCAGTACTTC. It translates to CASSAGHYEQYF.

This clonotype was detected once. The chain couples TRBV10-3 to TRBJ2-7, with D hard to call. V lost 8 bases, J lost 4 bases, and 18 bases lay in between. Germline V gene lookup returns CDR1 ENHRY and CDR2 SYGVKD. This CDR3 has 14 amino acids. The CDR3 loop is CAIAGMRWAYEQYF. For the CDR3, the DNA is TGTGCCATCGCTGGGATGAGGTGGGCTTACGAGCAGTACTTC.

This rearrangement joins TRBV20-1 to TRBJ1-5, with 8 bases matching TRBD1. Germline values: CDR1 DFQATT, CDR2 SNEGSKA (reference sequence). V dropped 5 bases and J dropped 5; count of bases not matched to a gene: 14. This CDR3 is built from 16 residues. The CDR3 loop reads CSAHRPGQESDQPQHF. In DNA form, the CDR3 reads TGCAGTGCTCATCGTCCGGGACAGGAGTCCGATCAGCCCCAGCATTTT.

This chain connects TRBV4-2 to TRBJ2-3; possible D gene TRBD2, 6 bases. V was shortened by 4 bases and J by 4 bases, with 15 bases between the two germline ends. This CDR3 spans 15 amino acids. Germline assignment: CDR1 LGHNA and CDR2 YNFKEQ. CDR3 sequence: CASSPQGGEADTQYF. For the CDR3, the DNA is TGTGCCAGCAGCCCACAAGGAGGGGAGGCAGATACGCAGTATTTT.

The chain recombines TRBV29-1 with TRBJ2-3; D not resolved. V dropped 4 bases and J dropped 1 base, with 15 bases sitting between them. Per the germline V gene, CDR1 is SQVTM and CDR2 is ANQGSEA. The length of the CDR3 is 15 residues. The CDR3 sequence is CSVATLVGRTDTQYF. CDR3 DNA sequence: TGCAGCGTTGCCACATTGGTGGGCCGCACAGATACGCAGTATTTT.

This chain uses TRBV20-1 with TRBJ2-4, with a weak D call TRBD1 (6 bases). The end of the DNA is better explained by TRBJ2-7, so the J call may be wrong. This CDR3 has 15 residues. Germline values: CDR1 DFQATT, CDR2 SNEGSKA (reference sequence). CDR3 residues: CSARDQGHNPYEQYF. CDR3 nucleotide sequence: TGCAGTGCTAGAGATCAGGGACACAACCCCTACGAGCAGTACTTC.

V gene TRBV15 combines with J gene TRBJ2-5; D perhaps matches TRBD1 (5 bases). The V and J ends lost 0 bases and 5 bases respectively, with 10 bases between them. The germline gives CDR1 LNHNV, CDR2 YYDKDF (reference sequence). The CDR3 has 14 amino acids. The CDR3 DNA reads as TGTGCCACCAGCAGAGATCAAGGGGATGAGACCCAGTACTTC. Amino acids: CATSRDQGDETQYF.

V is TRBV5-5 and J is TRBJ2-5; the match to TRBD2 covers 8 bases. Unmatched junction bases numbered 4, after V lost 3 bases and J lost 3 bases. Germline V gives CDR1 SGHKS, CDR2 YYEKEE (reference sequence). This CDR3 has 14 residues. CDR3 residues: CASSYPGGEETQYF. The CDR3 DNA is TGTGCCAGCAGCTACCCGGGAGGGGAAGAGACCCAGTACTTC.

Here the CDR3 DNA reads TGTGCCAGCAGCCACTTTCCGCCTGGCCCTTCCACAGATACGCAGTATTTT. Residues: CASSHFPPGPSTDTQYF. The gene calls are TRBV3-1 and TRBJ2-3; D is uncertain. V was clipped by 3 bases and J by 2 bases, with 18 bases between them. The germline CDR1 and CDR2 sequences are LGHDT and YNNKEL (reference sequence). This CDR3 spans 17 amino acids.

The chain carries TRBV7-2 and TRBJ2-3, with 7 bases identical to TRBD2. The germline V gene encodes CDR1 SGHTA and CDR2 FQGNSA. This CDR3 has 15 amino acids. V gave up 2 bases and J gave up 5 bases; unmatched junction bases: 7. The CDR3 loop reads CASSLRAGSKDTQYF. The CDR3 nucleotides read TGTGCCAGCAGCTTACGAGCGGGGTCGAAAGATACGCAGTATTTT. Complete variable domain (other parts from reference TRBV7-2 and TRBJ2-3): GAGVSQSPSNKVTEKGKDVELRCDPISGHTALYWYRQSLGQGLEFLIYFQGNSAPDKSGLPSDRFSAERTGGSVSTLTIQRTQQEDSAVYLCASSLRAGSKDTQYFGPGTRLTVL.

The rearrangement joins TRBV21-1 to TRBJ2-1. TRBV21-1 is assigned pseudogene status. This CDR3 contains 13 residues. CDR3 DNA: TGTGCCAGCAGCAAACGTCGGTATTGTGAGCAGTTCTTC. It specifies CASSKRRYCEQFF.

This clonotype was recorded many times. The rearrangement uses TRBV7-2 and TRBJ2-7; TRBD2 might be the D (5 bases). The CDR3 has 14 residues. Germline-derived CDR1 and CDR2 are SGHTA and FQGNSA. Deletions cut 0 bases from V and 3 bases from J, with 9 bases between. CDR3 region: CASSLALEGYEQYF. CDR3 coding DNA: TGTGCCAGCAGCTTAGCGCTAGAGGGCTACGAGCAGTACTTC.

The V and J genes are TRBV3-1 and TRBJ2-3; possibly TRBD1 or TRBD2 for D (5 bases each). The CDR3 is made up of 15 amino acids. V shed 2 bases and J shed 4 bases, with 13 bases lying between them. CDR1 LGHDT and CDR2 YNNKEL come from the germline V gene (reference sequence). CDR3 coding DNA: TGTGCCAGCAGCCAACCGCAGGGAGTGGCAGATACGCAGTATTTT. Its protein is CASSQPQGVADTQYF.

This sequence joins TRBV20-1 and TRBJ2-4; possibly TRBD1 for D (5 bases). The J call may be faulty, since TRBJ2-5 better matches the DNA end. Germline CDR1 is DFQATT and CDR2 is SNEGSKA (reference sequence). The CDR3 extends over 18 amino acids. As DNA, the CDR3 is TGCAGTGCTCGTTCCCCGCGAGCCGGACACTCAAGTAAAGAGACCCAGTACTTC. Its translation: CSARSPRAGHSSKETQYF.

The CDR3 DNA sequence: TGTGCCAGCAGACAGGGGGCTGGCTACACCTTC. It specifies CASRQGAGYTF. The V gene is TRBV6-5, the J gene TRBJ1-2, with 9 bases identical to TRBD1. The CDR3 totals 11 residues. Trimming at V came to 6 bases and at J to 7 bases, leaving 0 bases not matched to a gene. CDR1 and CDR2 from the germline V gene are MNHEY and SVGAGI.

V gene TRBV3-1 combines with J gene TRBJ2-3, with TRBD2 matching over 8 bases. Germline V CDR1 and CDR2: LGHDT, YNNKEL (reference sequence). This CDR3 region has 16 residues. The trim removed 1 base at V and 0 bases at J, leaving 3 bases unmatched. The CDR3 region is CASSQGGTRSTDTQYF. CDR3 DNA: TGTGCCAGCAGCCAAGGGGGGACTAGAAGCACAGATACGCAGTATTTT.

This clonotype was counted a few times. This chain connects TRBV4-1 to TRBJ2-1, with D unresolved. The V and J ends lost 5 bases and 0 bases respectively, with 14 bases between them. Germline V gene lookup returns CDR1 MGHRA and CDR2 YSYEKL. The CDR3 spans 16 residues. In DNA, the CDR3 is TGCGCCAGCAGCTCCGATCTGGGAAACTCCTACAATGAGCAGTTCTTC. Encoded protein: CASSSDLGNSYNEQFF.

This chain connects TRBV6-5 to TRBJ2-7, with D uncertain. The CDR3 loop spans 15 amino acids. CDR1 is MNHEY and CDR2 is SVGAGI in the germline V gene. With 6 bases removed from V and 0 bases from J, the gap between germline ends came to 15 bases. The chain's CDR3 is CASSPTAAVSYEQYF. DNA for the CDR3: TGTGCCAGCAGCCCTACGGCGGCGGTCTCCTACGAGCAGTACTTC.

This clonotype was seen just once. The chain couples TRBV6-5 to TRBJ2-1, with D possibly matching TRBD2 (6 bases). V shed 2 bases and J shed 4 bases, with 18 bases lying between them. The length of the CDR3 is 17 residues. Looked up from germline, CDR1 is MNHEY and CDR2 is SVGAGI. This chain's CDR3 is CASSYTGERRGYNEQFF. DNA for the CDR3: TGTGCCAGCAGTTACACCGGGGAGCGGAGGGGATACAATGAGCAGTTCTTC.

The rearrangement links TRBV27 to TRBJ1-5; D gene ambiguous. The germline gives CDR1 MNHEY, CDR2 SMNVEV (reference sequence). The CDR3 runs to 15 residues. Deletions cut 2 bases from V and 2 bases from J, with 10 bases between. CDR3 in DNA: TGTGCCAGCAGTTTACAGGACGGCGGCAATCAGCCCCAGCATTTT. Translating gives CASSLQDGGNQPQHF.

The chain combines TRBV13 with TRBJ2-3; maybe TRBD2 (5 bases). Trimming took 0 bases from V and 4 from J, leaving 11 bases between them. The germline CDR1 and CDR2 sequences are PRHDT and FYEKMQ (reference sequence). The CDR3 is 15 residues long. CDR3 in amino acids: CASSLGVSVADTQYF. CDR3 bases: TGTGCCAGCAGCTTAGGGGTTAGCGTGGCAGATACGCAGTATTTT.